This TCR beta chain originates from a study of blood T cell repertoires in COVID-19. This clone was observed once. The germline V gene has CDR1 SGHDT and CDR2 YYEEEE. Trimming cost V 3 bases and J 4 bases; bases outside gene matches: 10. The CDR3 is 16 residues long. Study processing details: How many nucleated cells were present was estimated from reference gene primer amplification. Assay used: immunoSEQ multiplex PCR; TCRdb lists only in-frame clones, some missing. For V, J and clone size, that table is used; D and trimming come from the DNA. This sample carries tens of thousands of clones, 65% to 90% of them seen once, and the ten largest clones take about 6.5%.

The sample was peripheral blood. The source is a woman aged 55-69 years with acute or convalescent COVID-19. This chain links TRBV5-6 with TRBJ1-3; 7 positions match TRBD1. The CDR3 protein is CASSYDRQGQGNTIYF. The CDR3 nucleotides read TGTGCCAGCAGCTACGATCGACAGGGACAAGGAAACACCATATATTTT.